This T cell receptor (beta chain) was obtained from a study of cytotoxic CD8 clonotypes in ibrutinib-treated CLL. On the study more broadly: Among the patients, roughly 12 presented as relapsed/refractory and about 15 as treatment-naive; roughly 17 showed unmutated IGHV. Response samples came after a median 12 months of treatment, range 6 to 36.

The assay was immunoSEQ multiplex PCR, and TCRdb's table has in-frame clones only and misses some. The sample includes some 200,000 clones, roughly 73% of them seen just once. To note about this clone: Antigen: not known.

Germline V gene data show CDR1 as SGHNT and CDR2 as YYREEE (reference sequence). The CDR3 is made up of 15 amino acids. The trim removed 0 bases at V and 5 bases at J, leaving 6 bases unmatched. Broader study findings: Shared public clonotypes were rare, and on treatment they either got smaller or stayed the same.

The sequence was obtained from a human donor with chronic lymphocytic leukemia. This sequence joins TRBV5-4 and TRBJ1-2, with 8 bases aligning to TRBD1. Specimen: PBMCs, collected after 12 months of ibrutinib treatment. The CDR3 region is CASSLGSGGRYGYTF. The CDR3 coding sequence is TGTGCCAGCAGCTTGGGGTCAGGGGGCAGGTATGGCTACACCTTC.